The source of this T cell receptor (beta chain) is a study of T cells in Graves' hyperthyroidism and ophthalmopathy. Study background: Before any treatment, at initial diagnosis, peripheral blood was collected.

In its sample, this clonotype was seen once. This CDR3 has 11 residues. Germline V lookup: CDR1 KGHSH, CDR2 LQKENI. Amplified regions were TCR beta CDR3 sequences from RNA transcripts. HTBI primers drove first-round RT-PCR of the TCR CDR3. TCRdb redid the calling of the multiplex PCR reads with MiXCR, one entry per CDR3 protein. The data show a few hundred thousand distinct CDR3 sequences, more than 15% seen once. The clonotype was recovered from a young woman with Graves' hyperthyroidism. Input material: blood. V is TRBV18 and J is TRBJ2-3; D not resolved. The CDR3 is CLNSGTDTQYF. DNA of the CDR3: TGTCTAAACTCTGGGACAGATACGCAGTATTTT.